The 27 T cell receptor beta chains below all came from one sample that was sequenced in a study of low-dose radiotherapy and immunotherapy resistance in tumors. TRAV and TRBV primers primed cDNA for both TCRalpha and TCRbeta. For amplifying TCRs, the PCR ran for 15 to 20 cycles with Phusion, which was used together with a constant-region primer and the adapter on the V primers. TCRdb reprocessed the reads via MiXCR and lists one record per CDR3 protein. This table holds roughly 95,000 distinct CDR3 sequences, around 20% found once. Time point indicated: after trial treatment. Described treatment: LDRT plus nivolumab, ipilimumab, low-dose cyclophosphamide and aspirin (RACIN trial). Sequences were derived from PBMCs, sampled after low-dose radiotherapy plus immunotherapy. These receptors came from a female donor with ovarian cancer.

As to this clonotype: A far bigger clonotype differs at one base, so this is likely a read error. The chain joins TRBV6-6 to TRBJ2-7, with 10 bases lining up with TRBD1. The CDR3 has 15 amino acids. Germline CDR1 is MNHNY and CDR2 is SVGAGI (reference sequence). The ends lost 6 bases at V and 7 bases at J; junction bases unmatched: 12. The CDR3 DNA follows: TGTGCCAGCAGCCCAAGGGACAGGGGAAGTAATGAGCAGTACTTC. Amino acid sequence: CASSPRDRGSNEQYF.

There are a few counts of this clonotype. The chain joins TRBV5-1 to TRBJ2-5; D is perhaps TRBD2 (6 bases). Germline-derived CDR1 and CDR2 are SGHRS and YFSETQ. The CDR3 consists of 14 residues. The V gene lost 1 base and the J gene lost 1 base, with 8 bases spanning the gap. Written as DNA, the CDR3 is TGCGCCAGCAGCTTGTACGGGGGCCAAGAGACCCAGTACTTC. Translation: CASSLYGGQETQYF.

This clonotype came up many times. The V call is TRBV24-1, the J call TRBJ2-1, with 10 bases that match TRBD2. The germline CDR1 and CDR2 sequences are KGHDR and SFDVKD. The trim removed 4 bases at V and 3 bases at J, leaving 8 bases unmatched. The CDR3 spans 17 residues. The CDR3 spells CATSDPRTSGNYNEQFF. In DNA form, the CDR3 reads TGTGCCACCAGTGACCCAAGGACTAGCGGCAACTACAATGAGCAGTTCTTC.

The chain has TRBV7-9 and TRBJ1-4; the match to TRBD1 covers 7 bases. Germline V gene lookup returns CDR1 SEHNR and CDR2 FQNEAQ (reference sequence). Germline trimming cut 6 bases from V and 2 bases from J; bases unmatched to any gene: 9. The CDR3 runs 16 residues. CDR3 nucleotide sequence: TGTGCCAGCAGACCACAGGGGAGTTCGACTAATGAAAAACTGTTTTTT. This codes for CASRPQGSSTNEKLFF.

Notes on this clonotype: A much larger clone differs by one base, so this may be a read error. The chain couples TRBV20-1 to TRBJ1-1; D gene unclear. Germline loops: CDR1 DFQATT, CDR2 SNEGSKA (reference sequence). This CDR3 has 13 residues. The CDR3 region has the DNA TGCAGTGCTAGAGAACCGGGGAGGACTGGAGCTTCCTTT. Protein sequence: CSAREPGRTGASF.

Only a few counts were recorded for this clonotype. V usage is TRBV20-1 and J usage is TRBJ2-7, with 7 bases that match TRBD1. This CDR3 spans 14 amino acids. Germline loops: CDR1 DFQATT, CDR2 SNEGSKA (reference sequence). J gave up 6 bases and V 5 bases, and 13 bases lay outside the gene matches. The CDR3 coding sequence is TGCAGTGCTGGATCCGGGACAGAGCAGATCGAGCAGTACTTC. Translating it yields CSAGSGTEQIEQYF.

This clonotype was seen a handful of times. The V call is TRBV3-1, the J call TRBJ2-7, with TRBD1 matching 8 bases. The CDR3 totals 16 residues. CDR1 is LGHDT, CDR2 YNNKEL, per germline (reference sequence). V lost 7 bases to trimming and J lost 2 bases; unmatched junction nucleotides: 13. The CDR3 loop is CASTLDWTGTPYEQYF. The CDR3 DNA reads TGTGCCAGCACCCTCGACTGGACAGGGACCCCCTACGAGCAGTACTTC.

This clonotype was picked up many times. J is TRBJ2-7 and V is TRBV28; the D is unclear. The germline CDR1 and CDR2 sequences are MDHEN and SYDVKM. CDR3 length: 14 residues. The ends were cut back, 6 bases at V and 3 bases at J, with 15 bases in the middle. DNA for the CDR3: TGTGCCAGCAGGATTTTTGGGATCAGCTACGAGCAGTACTTC. Protein product: CASRIFGISYEQYF.

This clonotype was seen a few times. A far more abundant clone sits one base away, making this likely a read error. V and J are TRBV2 and TRBJ2-1; the match to TRBD1 covers 7 bases. The J segment lost 10 bases and the V segment lost 0 bases, leaving 18 bases of the junction unmatched. The CDR3 is 18 residues long. From germline, CDR1 is SNHLY and CDR2 FYNNEI. This chain's CDR3 is CASSEATGRTSQTSEQFF. For the CDR3, the DNA is TGTGCCAGCAGTGAAGCGACAGGGAGAACGAGCCAGACTTCCGAGCAGTTCTTC.

This clonotype was seen many times. The V call is TRBV10-3, the J call TRBJ2-3; the D is unclear. The CDR3 is 14 amino acids. With 6 bases removed from V and 2 bases from J, the gap between germline ends came to 12 bases. Germline loops: CDR1 ENHRY, CDR2 SYGVKD. CDR3 residues: CAISFRSTTDTQYF. CDR3 DNA sequence: TGTGCCATCAGCTTCAGGTCTACCACAGATACGCAGTATTTT.

This clonotype was counted ten times or more. In DNA, the CDR3 is TGTGCCAGCAGCTTAGACACCGGGGAGCTGTTTTTT. As protein: CASSLDTGELFF. The chain carries TRBV6-2 or TRBV6-3 and TRBJ2-2; D unclear. Trimming left V 6 bases short and J 3 bases short, with 5 bases between. The germline V gene encodes CDR1 MNHEY and CDR2 SVGEGT. The CDR3 covers 12 residues.

In regard to this clonotype: Possible read error: a much larger clone is one base away. It is likely a read error, because the conserved phenylalanine at the end of the CDR3 is missing. J is TRBJ1-2 and V is TRBV7-9; D ambiguous. Looked up from germline, CDR1 is SEHNR and CDR2 is FQNEAQ (reference sequence). This CDR3 spans 14 amino acids. V was trimmed by 4 bases and J by 3 bases, leaving 12 bases between them. CDR3 region: CASSSDGYYYGYTS. CDR3 DNA sequence: TGTGCCAGCAGCTCAGACGGTTACTACTATGGCTACACCTCC.

This clonotype has at least ten counts. The chain joins TRBV19 to TRBJ1-1, with no clear D. Germline-derived CDR1 and CDR2 are LNHDA and SQIVND (reference sequence). This CDR3 is built from 14 residues. Trimming removed 9 bases at V and 3 bases at J, with 17 bases between. For the CDR3, the DNA is TGTGCCAGCCTTCCCCTGGCAAGACACACTGAAGCTTTCTTT. It codes for CASLPLARHTEAFF.

This clonotype was observed at least ten times. CDR3 loop: CSVEVSRAEAFF. In nucleotides, the CDR3 is TGCAGCGTTGAAGTCAGCCGGGCTGAAGCTTTCTTT. The chain joins TRBV29-1 to TRBJ1-1; D is undetermined. This CDR3 has 12 amino acids. From germline, CDR1 is SQVTM and CDR2 ANQGSEA. The V end lost 1 base, the J end lost 6 bases, and 9 bases lay between the germline ends. The complete variable domain, with remaining parts taken from reference TRBV29-1 and TRBJ1-1, reads SAVISQKPSRDICQRGTSLTIQCQVDSQVTMMFWYRQQPGQSLTLIATANQGSEATYESGFVIDKFPISRPNLTFSTLTVSNMSPEDSSIYLCSVEVSRAEAFFGQGTRLTVV.

This clonotype showed up many times. The genes are TRBV5-1 and TRBJ2-2, with D perhaps TRBD2 (5 bases). The germline V gene has CDR1 SGHRS and CDR2 YFSETQ. The V end lost 0 bases, the J end lost 7 bases, and 16 bases lay between the germline ends. The CDR3 is made up of 16 amino acids. The chain's CDR3 is CASSLGREPSNGELFF. Here the CDR3 DNA reads TGCGCCAGCAGCTTGGGTAGGGAGCCTTCCAACGGGGAGCTGTTTTTT.

This clonotype was found many times. The genes are TRBV20-1 and TRBJ1-1; TRBD1 agrees at 9 bases. The CDR3 is 17 amino acids. The J segment lost 0 bases and the V segment lost 1 base, leaving 9 bases of the junction unmatched. From germline, CDR1 is DFQATT and CDR2 SNEGSKA (reference sequence). The CDR3 spells CSARVFRQGVLNTEAFF. The CDR3 DNA reads as TGCAGTGCTAGAGTGTTTCGACAGGGGGTTTTGAACACTGAAGCTTTCTTT.

The chain recombines TRBV13 with TRBJ2-2; 10 nucleotides match TRBD2. This CDR3 contains 16 residues. Per germline, CDR1 PRHDT and CDR2 FYEKMQ (reference sequence). J gave up 7 bases and V 4 bases, and 9 bases lay outside the gene matches. The CDR3 here is CASSSEREGRDGELFF. For the CDR3, the DNA is TGTGCCAGCAGCTCGGAGCGGGAGGGCCGGGACGGGGAGCTGTTTTTT.

Many counts were recorded for this clonotype. The chain couples TRBV7-2 to TRBJ2-2, with 10 bases lining up with TRBD1. V lost 5 bases to trimming and J lost 4 bases; unmatched junction nucleotides: 7. The CDR3 totals 16 residues. Germline CDR1 reads SGHTA; CDR2 reads FQGNSA. In DNA, the CDR3 is TGTGCCAGCAGCCCCCGGACAGGGGGGGGCACCGGGGAGCTGTTTTTT. Protein: CASSPRTGGGTGELFF.

This clonotype was counted ten times or more. V gene TRBV12-3 or TRBV12-4 combines with J gene TRBJ2-2; D possibly corresponds to TRBD1 (6 bases). The CDR3 runs 15 residues. Trimming left V 1 base short and J 4 bases short, with 10 bases between. In nucleotides, the CDR3 is TGTGCCAGCAGTTTAGGGGGGCGAATCACCGGGGAGCTGTTTTTT. It is translated as CASSLGGRITGELFF.

This clonotype was recorded many times. The V call is TRBV19, the J call TRBJ2-1; the match to TRBD2 covers 8 bases. The ends lost 2 bases at V and 10 bases at J; junction bases unmatched: 7. The CDR3 length is 14 residues. The germline gives CDR1 LNHDA, CDR2 SQIVND (reference sequence). The CDR3 region is CASSIWRGAPEQFF. The CDR3 region has the DNA TGTGCCAGTAGTATATGGCGGGGGGCCCCGGAGCAGTTCTTC.

This clonotype was recorded many times. The chain joins TRBV7-2 to TRBJ2-1; the match to TRBD2 covers 7 bases. Germline V gives CDR1 SGHTA, CDR2 FQGNSA. This CDR3 region has 16 residues. J gave up 0 bases and V 4 bases, and 6 bases lay outside the gene matches. The CDR3 loop is CASSWGGGSSYNEQFF. The CDR3 region has the DNA TGTGCCAGCAGCTGGGGGGGTGGGAGCTCCTACAATGAGCAGTTCTTC.

The V and J genes are TRBV7-9 and TRBJ2-7; a weak D match, TRBD1 (6 bases). The germline V gene encodes CDR1 SEHNR and CDR2 FQNEAQ (reference sequence). Trimming removed 10 bases from V and 3 bases from J, with 13 bases in between. The length of the CDR3 is 12 residues. Written as DNA, the CDR3 is TGTGCCATTTTGCAGGGGAACTACGAGCAGTACTTC. Protein: CAILQGNYEQYF.

This clonotype was seen ten or more times. The chain combines TRBV5-5 with TRBJ2-2, with a weak D call TRBD1 (7 bases). Trimming took off 1 base at V and 4 bases at J, with 11 bases between the two ends. This CDR3 is built from 15 residues. The germline V gene encodes CDR1 SGHKS and CDR2 YYEKEE (reference sequence). The chain's CDR3 is CASSLSRGATGELFF. CDR3 DNA sequence: TGTGCCAGCAGCTTGTCCAGGGGGGCCACCGGGGAGCTGTTTTTT.

The table lists this clonotype with many counts. The chain links TRBV28 to TRBJ1-4; 9 bases are a match to TRBD1. Germline assignment: CDR1 MDHEN and CDR2 SYDVKM. The CDR3 covers 22 residues. The V segment lost 6 bases and the J segment 0 bases; nucleotides outside the gene matches: 23. In DNA form, the CDR3 reads TGTGCCAGCAGCCGATCCACACCGGGACAGGGCCTTTTGGTGGCAACTAATGAAAAACTGTTTTTT. Protein product: CASSRSTPGQGLLVATNEKLFF.

The gene calls are TRBV19 and TRBJ1-4; D may be TRBD1 (6 bases). Trimming removed 1 base at V and 7 bases at J, with 13 bases between. The CDR3 is made up of 15 amino acids. CDR1 and CDR2 from the germline V gene are LNHDA and SQIVND (reference sequence). The CDR3 loop is CASSIVGGKGEKLFF. DNA for the CDR3: TGTGCCAGTAGTATAGTCGGGGGCAAGGGTGAAAAACTGTTTTTT.

Many counts were recorded for this clonotype. The V gene is TRBV19, the J gene TRBJ2-3, with D uncertain. Germline CDR1 reads LNHDA; CDR2 reads SQIVND (reference sequence). The ends were cut back, 0 bases at V and 6 bases at J, with 4 bases in the middle. This CDR3 is 12 amino acids long. The CDR3 coding sequence is TGTGCCAGTAGTATAGACGGGGATACGCAGTATTTT. It is translated as CASSIDGDTQYF.

There are many counts of this clonotype. The rearrangement uses TRBV18 and TRBJ2-1; 13 positions match TRBD2. V shed 4 bases, J shed 6 bases, and the junction held 15 bases outside the gene matches. This CDR3 has 19 residues. CDR1 and CDR2 from the germline V gene are KGHSH and LQKENI. The chain's CDR3 is CASSLLPGTSGMSGNEQFF. As DNA, the CDR3 is TGTGCCAGCTCACTTTTACCAGGGACTAGCGGGATGTCAGGCAATGAGCAGTTCTTC.